This T cell receptor (beta chain) was identified in a study of cytomegalovirus exposure and HLA in healthy donors. Trimming took 4 bases from V and 0 from J; bases not matched to a gene: 13. The CDR3 spans 17 residues. The germline CDR1 and CDR2 sequences are SGDLS and YYNGEE. Researchers ran the PCR with 60 Vbeta and 13 Jbeta primers. Sequenced by immunoSEQ multiplex PCR; TCRdb stores in-frame clones only, minus some. The sample includes around 130,000 clones, around 86% of them seen just once. Material: PBMCs. This clonotype originated in a man between 18 and 35 years old in good health and CMV-seronegative. The genes are TRBV9 and TRBJ2-7; 7 bases fit TRBD2. This chain's CDR3 is CASSKTRGGDSSYEQYF. The DNA for the CDR3 is TGTGCCAGCAGCAAGACCCGCGGGGGTGATAGCTCCTACGAGCAGTACTTC.